Described below is a single T cell receptor (beta chain) sequence and its context. The data belong to a study of OX40 agonist ivuxolimab in advanced cancers. Study-wide context: People who had prior anti-PD-1, anti-PD-L1 or anti-CTLA-4 therapy could take part, and around 40% had some. Partial responses occurred in three patients (one hepatocellular carcinoma, two cutaneous melanoma).

The germline gives CDR1 SGHVS, CDR2 FNYEAQ. This CDR3 has 14 residues. Trimming removed 3 bases from V and 6 bases from J; junction bases left unmatched: 4. Only in-frame clones appear in the TCRdb table, and some are missing; sequencing was by immunoSEQ multiplex PCR. The sample contains around 95,000 clones, approximately 91% of which appear only once. At cycle 4 day 1, cycle 7 day 1, and baseline, blood was sampled. This material consisted of CD4+ or CD8+ T cells sorted from blood, taken in a trial of the OX40 agonist ivuxolimab. The sequence derives from an adult with an advanced solid tumor such as melanoma, head and neck, liver or kidney cancer. The rearrangement links TRBV7-6 to TRBJ2-5, with 10 nucleotides matching TRBD1. The CDR3 nucleotides read TGTGCCAGCAGCTTCGACAGGGGGCTTCAGACCCAGTACTTC. It specifies CASSFDRGLQTQYF.